This TCR beta chain emerged from a study of T cells in Graves' hyperthyroidism and ophthalmopathy. There were TCR beta CDR3 regions amplified from RNA transcripts. Using the HTBI primer set, a first-round RT-PCR was run on the TCR CDR3. TCRdb itself ran the multiplex PCR reads through MiXCR, one entry per CDR3 protein. The table has 330,000 or so distinct CDR3 sequences, roughly 18% seen once. The CDR3 contains 14 residues. Trimming left V 8 bases short and J 3 bases short, with 17 bases between. From germline, CDR1 is MNHEY and CDR2 SVGEGT. The table lists this clonotype with a few counts. J is TRBJ2-7 and V is TRBV6-2 or TRBV6-3; D remains ambiguous. The sample taken for sequencing was blood. The TCR sequence derives from a man over 45 with Graves' ophthalmopathy. Here the CDR3 DNA reads TGTGCCAGCGAGCTCAACCAATTTCACTACGAGCAGTACTTC. Translated: CASELNQFHYEQYF.